This entry lists 18 T cell receptor beta chains sequenced from one sample in a study of human CD4 T cells and Enterobacteriaceae. TCRdb's table, derived via immunoSEQ multiplex PCR, lists solely in-frame clones and lacks some. The table lists about 25,000 clones, roughly 80% of them singletons. The memory gate held CD4+ cells that were not CD45RA+CCR7+CD95- naive cells, over 98% pure. The source material was memory CD4+ T cells from blood. The receptors shown here come from a human donor in good health.

The chain uses TRBV9 and TRBJ1-6; 8 nucleotides agree with TRBD1. V lost 4 bases and J lost 10; bases outside the gene matches: 16. The germline V gene has CDR1 SGDLS and CDR2 YYNGEE. The CDR3 length is 17 residues. This CDR3 is CASSKEQGEYLGSPLHF. In DNA form, the CDR3 reads TGTGCCAGCAGCAAAGAACAGGGGGAGTATTTGGGGTCACCCCTCCACTTT. Using reference TRBV9 and TRBJ1-6 for the parts outside the CDR3, the full variable domain is DSGVTQTPKHLITATGQRVTLRCSPRSGDLSVYWYQQSLDQGLQFLIQYYNGEERAKGNILERFSAQQFPDLHSELNLSSLELGDSALYFCASSKEQGEYLGSPLHFGNGTRLTVT.

The V call is TRBV29-1, the J call TRBJ2-1; TRBD1 matches at 11 bases. This CDR3 region has 13 residues. Per the germline V gene, CDR1 is SQVTM and CDR2 is ANQGSEA. The junction had 3 bases not matched to a gene; V was cut back by 5 bases and J by 6 bases. For the CDR3, the DNA is TGCAGCGTTCGGGGACAGGGGGGCAATGAGCAGTTCTTC. It encodes CSVRGQGGNEQFF.

This chain connects TRBV30 to TRBJ1-2; 7 bases match TRBD1. This CDR3 region has 17 residues. From germline, CDR1 is GTSNPN and CDR2 SVGIG (reference sequence). Trimming at V came to 1 base and at J to 8 bases, leaving 19 bases not matched to a gene. CDR3: CAWSGFGQAGGGAGYTF. The CDR3 coding sequence is TGTGCCTGGAGTGGGTTCGGACAGGCGGGCGGGGGAGCGGGCTACACCTTC.

The V gene is TRBV6-6, the J gene TRBJ1-6; D might be TRBD1 (6 bases). The germline gives CDR1 MNHNY, CDR2 SVGAGI (reference sequence). Trimming pared 7 bases from V and 2 bases from J, leaving 9 bases between. This CDR3 is built from 14 residues. CDR3 residues: CASIGGTYNSPLHF. DNA of the CDR3: TGTGCCAGCATCGGGGGCACCTATAATTCACCCCTCCACTTT.

The chain combines TRBV5-6 with TRBJ2-1; 9 bases are shared with TRBD2. This CDR3 has 15 amino acids. The ends lost 2 bases at V and 8 bases at J; junction bases unmatched: 8. The germline gives CDR1 SGHDT, CDR2 YYEEEE. CDR3 protein: CASSLFAGGSHEQFF. The CDR3 DNA sequence: TGTGCCAGCAGCTTATTCGCGGGAGGGAGTCATGAGCAGTTCTTC. The whole variable domain, filled in from reference TRBV5-6 and TRBJ2-1, reads DAGVTQSPTHLIKTRGQQVTLRCSPKSGHDTVSWYQQALGQGPQFIFQYYEEEERQRGNFPDRFSGHQFPNYSSELNVNALLLGDSALYLCASSLFAGGSHEQFFGPGTRLTVL.

This chain connects TRBV7-8 to TRBJ1-1, with unresolved D. The germline V gene encodes CDR1 SGHVS and CDR2 FQNEAQ. V was shortened by 2 bases and J by 5 bases, with 6 bases between the two germline ends. CDR3 length: 12 amino acids. The CDR3 loop is CASSLFGTEAFF. The CDR3 DNA sequence: TGTGCCAGCAGCTTATTCGGAACTGAAGCTTTCTTT.

This clone showed up just once. The chain has TRBV7-2 and TRBJ1-1; 8 nucleotides match TRBD1. Trimming cost V 4 bases and J 5 bases; bases outside gene matches: 6. Germline-derived CDR1 and CDR2 are SGHTA and FQGNSA. The CDR3 totals 14 residues. As DNA, the CDR3 is TGTGCCAGCAGCTCAGGGGGCGGTTCGACTGAAGCTTTCTTT. It translates to CASSSGGGSTEAFF.

V usage is TRBV5-1 and J usage is TRBJ2-3; 8 nucleotides agree with TRBD2. The junction had 4 bases not matched to a gene; V was cut back by 2 bases and J by 2 bases. Germline loops: CDR1 SGHRS, CDR2 YFSETQ. This CDR3 is 15 amino acids long. DNA of the CDR3: TGCGCCAGCAGCTTAGCGGGGGAACTCACAGATACGCAGTATTTT. Translated: CASSLAGELTDTQYF.

V usage is TRBV30 and J usage is TRBJ1-6; maybe TRBD1 (6 bases). The CDR3 length is 16 residues. V gave up 0 bases and J gave up 6 bases, with 15 bases separating them. Germline V gene sequence: CDR1 GTSNPN, CDR2 SVGIG (reference sequence). CDR3 protein: CAWSVRMTGSNSPLHF. DNA for the CDR3: TGTGCCTGGAGTGTACGGATGACAGGCAGTAATTCACCCCTCCACTTT.

The J gene is TRBJ2-2, the V gene TRBV27; 7 positions agree with TRBD2. The CDR3 is made up of 19 amino acids. The germline V gene encodes CDR1 MNHEY and CDR2 SMNVEV (reference sequence). The ends lost 4 bases at V and 1 base at J; junction bases unmatched: 15. DNA for the CDR3: TGTGCCAGCAGTTCACCTCCGGGTCGGGCGGGAGAGAACACCGGGGAGCTGTTTTTT. Its translation is CASSSPPGRAGENTGELFF.

This rearrangement joins TRBV5-4 to TRBJ2-7; 7 bases map to TRBD2. The CDR3 runs to 15 residues. Germline V gene data show CDR1 as SGHNT and CDR2 as YYREEE (reference sequence). The junction had 9 bases not matched to a gene; V was cut back by 4 bases and J by 2 bases. CDR3 sequence (DNA): TGTGCCAGCAGCCGGCTAGCGGAAGCCCCCTACGAGCAGTACTTC. The encoded protein is CASSRLAEAPYEQYF.

The rearrangement links TRBV6-1 to TRBJ1-5, with D possibly matching TRBD1 (5 bases). The CDR3 sequence is 15 residues long. CDR1 and CDR2 (germline): MNHNS, SASEGT. The ends were cut back, 7 bases at V and 5 bases at J, with 18 bases in the middle. The CDR3 sequence is CASTDRYTGDQPQHF. The CDR3 DNA reads TGTGCCAGCACCGATCGGTACACGGGGGATCAGCCCCAGCATTTT.

By proportion, this clone is medium-sized. The chain recombines TRBV27 with TRBJ1-1; 7 bases line up with TRBD1. V gave up 3 bases and J gave up 7 bases; unmatched junction bases: 8. The CDR3 length is 14 residues. Germline CDR1 MNHEY, CDR2 SMNVEV (reference sequence). Here the CDR3 DNA reads TGTGCCAGCAGTTTTACCCTCCGGACAGGTGAAGCTTTCTTT. Encoded protein: CASSFTLRTGEAFF.

This chain uses TRBV21-1 with TRBJ2-7; TRBD1, the table's D call, lacks a check against the DNA. TRBV21-1 represents a pseudogene. The CDR3 has 16 amino acids. CDR3 bases: TGTGCCAGCAGCAAAGGTGGGACAGGGCTTCCCTACGAGCAGTACTTC. Its protein is CASSKGGTGLPYEQYF.

This chain joins TRBV14 and TRBJ1-1; D uncertain. Germline CDR1 SGHDN, CDR2 FVKESK. V lost 1 base, J lost 8 bases, and 20 bases lay in between. This CDR3 is 16 amino acids long. For the CDR3, the DNA is TGTGCCAGCAGCCAAGCATTCCTGCGGGATCTGACCGAAGCTTTCTTT. This sequence encodes CASSQAFLRDLTEAFF.

The V and J genes are TRBV7-8 and TRBJ1-5, with TRBD1 matching 7 bases. After removal of 3 bases from V and 7 bases from J, the junction contained 3 bases not matched to a gene. This CDR3 spans 13 amino acids. Germline V CDR1 and CDR2: SGHVS, FQNEAQ. The DNA for the CDR3 is TGTGCCAGCAGCTTGAGACAGGGCCAGCCCCAGCATTTT. Amino acid sequence: CASSLRQGQPQHF.

The chain has TRBV5-1 and TRBJ2-1; 9 bases match TRBD2. The length of the CDR3 is 17 residues. Germline V gene lookup returns CDR1 SGHRS and CDR2 YFSETQ. Trimming took 0 bases from V and 0 from J; bases not matched to a gene: 4. The CDR3 region is CASSLGVSGSSYNEQFF. The CDR3 nucleotides read TGCGCCAGCAGCTTGGGGGTTAGCGGGAGCTCCTACAATGAGCAGTTCTTC.

V and J are TRBV28 and TRBJ2-5; 7 bases match TRBD1. The CDR3 runs 15 residues. Trimming took 6 bases from V and 5 from J; bases not matched to a gene: 12. CDR1 and CDR2 from the germline V gene are MDHEN and SYDVKM. CDR3 in DNA: TGTGCCAGCAGCACCCCCGGCAGGGGGAGCGAGACCCAGTACTTC. Amino acid sequence: CASSTPGRGSETQYF.